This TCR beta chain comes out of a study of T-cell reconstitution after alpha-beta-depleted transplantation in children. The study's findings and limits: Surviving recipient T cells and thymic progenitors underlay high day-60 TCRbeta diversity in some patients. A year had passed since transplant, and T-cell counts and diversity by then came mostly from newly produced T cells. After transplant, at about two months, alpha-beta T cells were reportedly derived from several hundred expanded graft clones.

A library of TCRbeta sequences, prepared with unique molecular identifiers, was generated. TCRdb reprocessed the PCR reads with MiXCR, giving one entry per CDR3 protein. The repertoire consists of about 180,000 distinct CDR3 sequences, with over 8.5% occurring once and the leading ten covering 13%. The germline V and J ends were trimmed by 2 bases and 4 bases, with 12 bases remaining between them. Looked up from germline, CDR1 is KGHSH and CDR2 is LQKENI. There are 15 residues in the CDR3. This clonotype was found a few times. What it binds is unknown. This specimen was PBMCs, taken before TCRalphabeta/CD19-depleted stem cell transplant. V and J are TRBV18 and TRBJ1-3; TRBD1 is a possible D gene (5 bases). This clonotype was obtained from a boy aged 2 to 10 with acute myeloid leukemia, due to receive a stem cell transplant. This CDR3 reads CASSPSAGGGNTIYF. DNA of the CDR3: TGTGCCAGCTCACCATCGGCTGGGGGAGGAAACACCATATATTTT.